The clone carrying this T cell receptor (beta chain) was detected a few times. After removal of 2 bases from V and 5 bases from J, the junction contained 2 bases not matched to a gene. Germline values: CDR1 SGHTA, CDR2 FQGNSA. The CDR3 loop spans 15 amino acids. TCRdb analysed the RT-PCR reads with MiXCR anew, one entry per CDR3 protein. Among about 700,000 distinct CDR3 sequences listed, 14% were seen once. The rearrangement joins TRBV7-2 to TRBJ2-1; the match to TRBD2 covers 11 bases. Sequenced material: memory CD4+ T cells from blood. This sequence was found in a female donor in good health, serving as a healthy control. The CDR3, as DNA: TGTGCCAGCAGCTTAACACTAGCGGGAGACAATGAGCAGTTCTTC. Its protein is CASSLTLAGDNEQFF.